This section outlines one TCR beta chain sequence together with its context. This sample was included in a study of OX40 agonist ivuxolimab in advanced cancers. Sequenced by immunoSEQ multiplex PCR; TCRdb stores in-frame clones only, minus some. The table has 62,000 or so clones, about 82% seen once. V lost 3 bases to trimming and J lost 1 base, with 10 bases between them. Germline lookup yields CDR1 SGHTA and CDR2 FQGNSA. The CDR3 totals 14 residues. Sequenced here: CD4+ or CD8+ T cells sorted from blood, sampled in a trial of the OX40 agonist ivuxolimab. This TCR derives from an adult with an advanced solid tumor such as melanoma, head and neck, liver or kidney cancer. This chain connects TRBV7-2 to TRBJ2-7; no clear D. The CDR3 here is CASSLPRSSYEQYF. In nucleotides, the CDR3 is TGTGCCAGCAGCTTGCCCAGGTCATCCTACGAGCAGTACTTC.